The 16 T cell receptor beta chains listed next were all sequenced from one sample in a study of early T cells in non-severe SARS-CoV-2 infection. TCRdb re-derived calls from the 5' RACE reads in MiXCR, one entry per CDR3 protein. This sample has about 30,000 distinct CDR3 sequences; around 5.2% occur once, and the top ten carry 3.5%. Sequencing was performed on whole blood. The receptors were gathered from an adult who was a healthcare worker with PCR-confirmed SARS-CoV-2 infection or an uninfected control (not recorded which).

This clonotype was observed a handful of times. CDR3 sequence: CASSRDRGREDGELFF. CDR3 coding DNA: TGTGCCAGCAGCAGGGACAGGGGGCGTGAAGACGGGGAGCTGTTTTTT. The gene calls are TRBV27 and TRBJ2-2; 12 bases map to TRBD1. With 6 bases clipped from V and 7 bases from J, the junction kept 9 bases outside the gene matches. CDR1 is MNHEY, CDR2 SMNVEV, per germline (reference sequence). CDR3 length equals 16 residues.

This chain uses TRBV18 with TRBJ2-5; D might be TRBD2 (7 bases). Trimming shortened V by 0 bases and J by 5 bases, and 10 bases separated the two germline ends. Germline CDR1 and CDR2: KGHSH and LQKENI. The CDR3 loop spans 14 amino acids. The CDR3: CASSPPGGLETQYF. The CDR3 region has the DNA TGTGCCAGCTCACCACCGGGGGGGCTGGAGACCCAGTACTTC.

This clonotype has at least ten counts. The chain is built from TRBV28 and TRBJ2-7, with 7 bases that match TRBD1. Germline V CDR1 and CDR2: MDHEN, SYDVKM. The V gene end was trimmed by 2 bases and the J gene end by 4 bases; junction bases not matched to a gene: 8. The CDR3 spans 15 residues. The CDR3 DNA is TGTGCCAGCAGTTTACGAGGGGGCGCGGGTTACGAGCAGTACTTC. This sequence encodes CASSLRGGAGYEQYF.

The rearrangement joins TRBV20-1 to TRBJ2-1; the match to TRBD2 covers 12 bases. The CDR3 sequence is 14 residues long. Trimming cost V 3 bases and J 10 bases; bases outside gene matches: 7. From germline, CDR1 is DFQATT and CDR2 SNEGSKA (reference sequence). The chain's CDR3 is CSARELAGGWEQFF. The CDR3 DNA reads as TGCAGTGCTAGGGAACTAGCGGGAGGTTGGGAGCAGTTCTTC.

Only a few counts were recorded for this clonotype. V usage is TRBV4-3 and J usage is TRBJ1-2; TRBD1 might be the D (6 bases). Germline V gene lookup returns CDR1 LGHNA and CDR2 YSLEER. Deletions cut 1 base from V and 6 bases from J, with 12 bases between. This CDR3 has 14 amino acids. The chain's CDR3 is CASSQAGALHGYTF. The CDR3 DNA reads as TGCGCCAGCAGCCAAGCGGGGGCTTTACATGGCTACACCTTC.

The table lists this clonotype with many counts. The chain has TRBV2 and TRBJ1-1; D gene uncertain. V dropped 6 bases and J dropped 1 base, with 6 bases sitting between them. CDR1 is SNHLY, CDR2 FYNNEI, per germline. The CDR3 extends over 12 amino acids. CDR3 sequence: CASRPANTEAFF. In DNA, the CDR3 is TGTGCCAGCAGACCGGCGAACACTGAAGCTTTCTTT.

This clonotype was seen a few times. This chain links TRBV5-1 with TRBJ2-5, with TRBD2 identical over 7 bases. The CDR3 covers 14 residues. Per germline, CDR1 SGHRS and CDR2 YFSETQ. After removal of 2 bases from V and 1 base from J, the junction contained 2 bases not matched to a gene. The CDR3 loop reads CASSLAGTQETQYF. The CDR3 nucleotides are TGCGCCAGCAGCTTAGCGGGGACCCAAGAGACCCAGTACTTC.

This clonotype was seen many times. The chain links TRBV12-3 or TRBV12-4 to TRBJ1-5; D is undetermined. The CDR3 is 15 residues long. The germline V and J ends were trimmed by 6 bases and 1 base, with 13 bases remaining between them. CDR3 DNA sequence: TGTGCCAGCAGCCTCGCCCTGGGGAGCAATCAGCCCCAGCATTTT. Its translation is CASSLALGSNQPQHF.

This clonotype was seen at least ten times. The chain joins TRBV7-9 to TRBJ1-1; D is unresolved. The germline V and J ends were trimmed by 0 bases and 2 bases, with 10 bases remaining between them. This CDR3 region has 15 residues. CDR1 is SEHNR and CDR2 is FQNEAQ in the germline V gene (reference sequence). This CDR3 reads CASSLASNGNTEAFF. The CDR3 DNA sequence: TGTGCCAGCAGCTTAGCCTCCAACGGAAACACTGAAGCTTTCTTT. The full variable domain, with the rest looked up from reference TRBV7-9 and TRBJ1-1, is DTGVSQNPRHKITKRGQNVTFRCDPISEHNRLYWYRQTLGQGPEFLTYFQNEAQLEKSRLLSDRFSAERPKGSFSTLEIQRTEQGDSAMYLCASSLASNGNTEAFFGQGTRLTVV.

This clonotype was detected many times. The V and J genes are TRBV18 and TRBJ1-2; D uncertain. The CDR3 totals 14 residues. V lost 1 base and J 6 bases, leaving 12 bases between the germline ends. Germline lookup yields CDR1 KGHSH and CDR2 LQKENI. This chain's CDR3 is CASSPRPERNGYTF. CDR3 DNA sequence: TGTGCCAGCTCACCACGCCCAGAGAGGAATGGCTACACCTTC.

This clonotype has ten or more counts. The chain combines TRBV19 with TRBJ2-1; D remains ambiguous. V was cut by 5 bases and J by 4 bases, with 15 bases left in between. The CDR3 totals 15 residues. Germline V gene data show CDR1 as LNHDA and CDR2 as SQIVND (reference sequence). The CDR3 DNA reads TGTGCCAGTAGTTTGGTAGCCGGAGCTTACAATGAGCAGTTCTTC. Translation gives CASSLVAGAYNEQFF.

CDR3 sequence (DNA): TGCAGTGCTAGAGGACTAGTTCCCCACGAGCAGTACTTC. Its protein product is CSARGLVPHEQYF. The chain carries TRBV20-1 and TRBJ2-7; D perhaps matches TRBD2 (6 bases). Germline-derived CDR1 and CDR2 are DFQATT and SNEGSKA (reference sequence). V was clipped by 1 base and J by 5 bases, with 12 bases between them. The CDR3 extends over 13 amino acids.

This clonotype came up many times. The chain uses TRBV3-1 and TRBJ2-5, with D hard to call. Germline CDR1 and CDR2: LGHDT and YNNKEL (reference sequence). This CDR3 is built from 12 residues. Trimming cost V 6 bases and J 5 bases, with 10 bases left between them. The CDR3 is CASRSVWETQYF. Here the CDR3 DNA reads TGTGCCAGCAGGTCGGTGTGGGAGACCCAGTACTTC.

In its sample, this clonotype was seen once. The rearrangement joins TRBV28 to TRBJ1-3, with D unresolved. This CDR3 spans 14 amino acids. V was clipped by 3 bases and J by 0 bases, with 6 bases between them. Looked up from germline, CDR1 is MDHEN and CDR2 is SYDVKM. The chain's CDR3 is CASSFRSSGNTIYF. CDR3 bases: TGTGCCAGCAGTTTTAGAAGCTCTGGAAACACCATATATTTT.

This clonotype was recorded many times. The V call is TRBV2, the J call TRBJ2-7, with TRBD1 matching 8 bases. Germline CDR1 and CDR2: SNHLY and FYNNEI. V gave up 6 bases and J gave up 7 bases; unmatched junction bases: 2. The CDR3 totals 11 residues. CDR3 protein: CASRQGVEQYF. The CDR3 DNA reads TGTGCCAGCAGACAGGGGGTTGAGCAGTACTTC.

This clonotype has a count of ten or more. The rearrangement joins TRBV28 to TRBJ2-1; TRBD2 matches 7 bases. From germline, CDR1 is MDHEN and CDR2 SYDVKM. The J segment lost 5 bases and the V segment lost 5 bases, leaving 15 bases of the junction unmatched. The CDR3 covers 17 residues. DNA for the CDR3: TGTGCCAGCAGTCTCCAGATACTAGCGCAGTTGGACAATGAGCAGTTCTTC. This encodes CASSLQILAQLDNEQFF.